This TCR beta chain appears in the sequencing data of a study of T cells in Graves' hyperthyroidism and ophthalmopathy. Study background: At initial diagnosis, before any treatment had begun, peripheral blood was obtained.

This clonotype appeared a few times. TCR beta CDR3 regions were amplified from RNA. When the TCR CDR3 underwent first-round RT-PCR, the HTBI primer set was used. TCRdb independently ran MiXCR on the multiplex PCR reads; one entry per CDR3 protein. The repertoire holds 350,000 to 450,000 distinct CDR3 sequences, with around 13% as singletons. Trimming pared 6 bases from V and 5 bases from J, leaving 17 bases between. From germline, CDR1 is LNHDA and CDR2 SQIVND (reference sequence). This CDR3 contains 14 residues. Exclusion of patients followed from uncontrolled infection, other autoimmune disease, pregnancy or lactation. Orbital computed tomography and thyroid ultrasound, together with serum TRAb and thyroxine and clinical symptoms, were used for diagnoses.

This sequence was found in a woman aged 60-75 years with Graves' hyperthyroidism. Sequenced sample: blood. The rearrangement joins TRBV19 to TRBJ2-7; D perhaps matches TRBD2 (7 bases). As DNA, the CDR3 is TGTGCCAGTAGACCCCGGGGGGCGACGAACGAGCAGTACTTC. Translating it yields CASRPRGATNEQYF.